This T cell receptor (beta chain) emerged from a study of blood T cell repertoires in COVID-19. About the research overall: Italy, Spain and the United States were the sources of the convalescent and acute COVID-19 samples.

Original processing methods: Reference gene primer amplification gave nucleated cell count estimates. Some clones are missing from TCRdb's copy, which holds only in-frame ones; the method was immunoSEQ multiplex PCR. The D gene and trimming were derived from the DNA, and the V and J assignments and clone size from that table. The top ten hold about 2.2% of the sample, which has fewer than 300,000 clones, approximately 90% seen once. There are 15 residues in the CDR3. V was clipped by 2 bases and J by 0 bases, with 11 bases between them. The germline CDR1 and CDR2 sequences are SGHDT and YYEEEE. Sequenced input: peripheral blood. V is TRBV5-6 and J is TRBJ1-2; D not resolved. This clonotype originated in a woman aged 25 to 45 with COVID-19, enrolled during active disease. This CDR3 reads CASSLIHPTNYGYTF. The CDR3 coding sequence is TGTGCCAGCAGCTTAATACACCCGACTAACTATGGCTACACCTTC. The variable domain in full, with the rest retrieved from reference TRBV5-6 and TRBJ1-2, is DAGVTQSPTHLIKTRGQQVTLRCSPKSGHDTVSWYQQALGQGPQFIFQYYEEEERQRGNFPDRFSGHQFPNYSSELNVNALLLGDSALYLCASSLIHPTNYGYTFGSGTRLTVV.